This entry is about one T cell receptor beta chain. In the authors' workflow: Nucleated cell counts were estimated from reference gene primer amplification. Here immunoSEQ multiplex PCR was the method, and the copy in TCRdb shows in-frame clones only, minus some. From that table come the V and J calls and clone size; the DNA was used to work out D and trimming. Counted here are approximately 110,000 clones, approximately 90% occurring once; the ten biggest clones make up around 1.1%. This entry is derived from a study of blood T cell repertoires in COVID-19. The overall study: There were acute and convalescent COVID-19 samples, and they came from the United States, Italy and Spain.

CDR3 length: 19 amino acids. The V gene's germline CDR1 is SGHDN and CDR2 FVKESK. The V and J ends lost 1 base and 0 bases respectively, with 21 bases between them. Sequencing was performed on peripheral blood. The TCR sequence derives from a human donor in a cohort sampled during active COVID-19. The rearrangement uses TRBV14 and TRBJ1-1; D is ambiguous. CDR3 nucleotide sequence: TGTGCCAGCAGCCAAGGGTTCTCGATGAGGAACCGAATGAACACTGAAGCTTTCTTT. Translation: CASSQGFSMRNRMNTEAFF.